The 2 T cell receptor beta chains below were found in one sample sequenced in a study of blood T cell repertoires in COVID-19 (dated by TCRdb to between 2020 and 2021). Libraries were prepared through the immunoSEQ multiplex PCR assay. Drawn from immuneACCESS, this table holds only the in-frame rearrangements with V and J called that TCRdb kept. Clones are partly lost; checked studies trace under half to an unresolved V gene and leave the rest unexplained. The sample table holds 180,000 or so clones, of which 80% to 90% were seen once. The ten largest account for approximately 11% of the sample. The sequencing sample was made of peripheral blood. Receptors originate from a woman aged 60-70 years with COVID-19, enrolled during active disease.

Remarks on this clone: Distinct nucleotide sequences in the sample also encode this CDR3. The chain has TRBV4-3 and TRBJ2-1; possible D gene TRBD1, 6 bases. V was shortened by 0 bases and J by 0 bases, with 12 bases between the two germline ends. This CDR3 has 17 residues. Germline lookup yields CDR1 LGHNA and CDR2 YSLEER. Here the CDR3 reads CASSQDSRGSSYNEQFF. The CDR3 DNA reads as TGCGCCAGCAGCCAAGACTCGAGGGGGAGCTCCTACAATGAGCAGTTCTTC.

In nucleotides, the CDR3 is TGCAGCGTTGAACTGCCCAGGGGGAACACTGAAGCTTTCTTT. Its translation: CSVELPRGNTEAFF. The chain employs TRBV29-1 and TRBJ1-1, with D maybe TRBD1 (6 bases). The CDR3 runs 14 residues. Trimming took off 2 bases at V and 1 base at J, with 11 bases between the two ends. The V gene's germline CDR1 is SQVTM and CDR2 ANQGSEA.